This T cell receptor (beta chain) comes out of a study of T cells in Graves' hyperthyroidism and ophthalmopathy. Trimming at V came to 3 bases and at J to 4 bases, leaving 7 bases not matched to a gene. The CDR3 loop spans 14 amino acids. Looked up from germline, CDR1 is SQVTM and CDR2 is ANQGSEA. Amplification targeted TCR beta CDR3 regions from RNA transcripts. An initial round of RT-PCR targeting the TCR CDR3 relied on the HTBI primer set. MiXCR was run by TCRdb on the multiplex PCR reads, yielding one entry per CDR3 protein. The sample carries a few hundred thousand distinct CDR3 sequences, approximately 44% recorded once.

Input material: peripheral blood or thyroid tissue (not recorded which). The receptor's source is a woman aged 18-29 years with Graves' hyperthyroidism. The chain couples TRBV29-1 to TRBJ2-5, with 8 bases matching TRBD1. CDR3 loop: CSVDAGGRRETQYF. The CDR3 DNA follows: TGCAGCGTTGATGCAGGGGGCCGGAGAGAGACCCAGTACTTC. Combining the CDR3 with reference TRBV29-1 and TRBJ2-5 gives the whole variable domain SAVISQKPSRDICQRGTSLTIQCQVDSQVTMMFWYRQQPGQSLTLIATANQGSEATYESGFVIDKFPISRPNLTFSTLTVSNMSPEDSSIYLCSVDAGGRRETQYFGPGTRLLVL.